This entry concerns a single T cell receptor (beta chain). Its antigen remains unknown. Assay used: immunoSEQ multiplex PCR; TCRdb lists only in-frame clones, some missing. The data show about 21,000 clones, 70% to 90% seen once. This record belongs to a study of OX40 agonist ivuxolimab in advanced cancers. Across the whole study: Mean age approximately 66 years, range about 20 to 79; 82.7% male. General observations from the study: The mean number of expanded clones was higher in CD8+ T cells than in CD4+.

This TCR came from an adult with an advanced solid tumor such as melanoma, head and neck, liver or kidney cancer. Sequenced material: CD4+ or CD8+ T cells sorted from blood, taken in a trial of the OX40 agonist ivuxolimab.

CDR3 DNA sequence: TGTGCCAGCAGGGGTAGTAGGACTAGCGGGGTCTCCTACAATGAGCAGTTCTTC. Its translation: CASRGSRTSGVSYNEQFF. The rearrangement links TRBV2 to TRBJ2-1, with 12 positions matching TRBD2. V was clipped by 6 bases and J by 0 bases; unmatched bases: 9. The CDR3 spans 18 residues. Germline values: CDR1 SNHLY, CDR2 FYNNEI.